Listed here are 4 T cell receptor beta chains from one sample, sequenced in a study of metastatic and nonmetastatic thyroid tumors. There were no patients who had received any treatment before thyroid surgery. Using MiXCR, TCRdb re-called clones from the PCR reads. The top ten clones hold roughly a sixth of a sample with about 6,200 clones, roughly 32% of them seen once. The sample taken for sequencing was adjacent normal tissue. These receptors were obtained from a female donor with papillary thyroid cancer or a benign thyroid nodule (not recorded which). Some clones in this sample may be carry-over from other donors' samples.

The chain joins TRBV7-3 to TRBJ2-6; D gene uncertain. This CDR3 is 17 amino acids long. Trimming stripped 4 bases from V and 4 bases from J, with 17 bases between. The germline V gene has CDR1 SGHTA and CDR2 FQGTGA. CDR3 loop: CASSSGPPEAGANVLTF. The CDR3, as DNA: TGTGCCAGCAGCTCCGGTCCCCCAGAGGCGGGGGCCAACGTCCTGACTTTC.

This rearrangement joins TRBV20-1 to TRBJ1-5, with D possibly matching TRBD1 (5 bases). The V and J ends lost 3 bases and 3 bases respectively, with 12 bases between them. Germline CDR1 and CDR2: DFQATT and SNEGSKA (reference sequence). The CDR3 covers 14 residues. The CDR3 DNA is TGCAGTGCTAGCCGGGGACTGATCAATCAGCCCCAGCATTTT. Protein: CSASRGLINQPQHF.

This clone was counted between two and nine times. V usage is TRBV12-3 or TRBV12-4 and J usage is TRBJ2-7; D is unclear. Trimming removed 5 bases at V and 0 bases at J, with 5 bases between. The CDR3 has 12 amino acids. In DNA form, the CDR3 reads TGTGCCAGCAGTATGAGCTCCTACGAGCAGTACTTC. It yields the protein CASSMSSYEQYF.

This clone was recorded a few times. The chain uses TRBV2 and TRBJ1-1; D is uncertain. The CDR3 runs to 14 residues. Germline V gene sequence: CDR1 SNHLY, CDR2 FYNNEI. Trimming shortened V by 3 bases and J by 5 bases, and 13 bases separated the two germline ends. CDR3 protein: CASSDEGGKTEAFF. CDR3 DNA sequence: TGTGCCAGCAGTGATGAGGGAGGGAAGACTGAAGCTTTCTTT.